One and the same sample provided the 11 T cell receptor beta chains below, sequenced in a study of T cells in Graves' hyperthyroidism and ophthalmopathy (dated 2019 in TCRdb). Receptor amplification or capture employed multiplex PCR. TCRdb records Illumina HiSeq 2000 as the sequencer. The TCR beta CDR3 regions were amplified from the RNA transcripts. For the first round of RT-PCR on the TCR CDR3, the HTBI primer set was used together with the Qiagen OneStep RT-PCR kit. TCRdb applied fastp at Q25 and MiXCR to the public reads, then kept only in-frame beta chains. Identical CDR3 protein sequences are pooled into one entry, listed with their most common genes and DNA. Here the sample has about 480,000 distinct CDR3 sequences; 13% to 15% occur a single time. 15% to 20% of the sample is held by the ten biggest clonotypes. The sequenced sample consisted of blood. Receptors were obtained from a woman aged 18-29 years with Graves' hyperthyroidism.

This clonotype was observed at least ten times. Here the CDR3 reads CASSYLMTLDTEAFF. DNA of the CDR3: TGTGCCAGCAGTTACCTGATGACCTTGGACACTGAAGCTTTCTTT. V is TRBV6-5 and J is TRBJ1-1; D gene ambiguous. Germline-derived CDR1 and CDR2 are MNHEY and SVGAGI. V lost 2 bases and J 3 bases, leaving 13 bases between the germline ends. This CDR3 comprises 15 residues.

This clonotype has ten or more counts. The CDR3 protein is CASSAQGDEQFF. DNA for the CDR3: TGTGCCAGCAGTGCACAGGGGGATGAGCAGTTCTTC. V gene TRBV2 combines with J gene TRBJ2-1; 8 bases agree with TRBD1. The V and J ends lost 4 bases and 8 bases, in that order; junction bases with no gene match: 1. The germline V gene has CDR1 SNHLY and CDR2 FYNNEI. This CDR3 is 12 amino acids long.

V usage is TRBV7-2 and J usage is TRBJ2-1, with 10 bases fitting TRBD1. The germline V gene has CDR1 SGHTA and CDR2 FQGNSA. The length of the CDR3 is 15 residues. V dropped 1 base and J dropped 7; count of bases not matched to a gene: 4. CDR3 nucleotide sequence: TGTGCCAGCAGCTTAGACGACAGGGGGCAAAATGAGCAGTTCTTC. Amino acid sequence: CASSLDDRGQNEQFF. Full variable domain (outside the CDR3, taken from reference TRBV7-2 and TRBJ2-1): GAGVSQSPSNKVTEKGKDVELRCDPISGHTALYWYRQSLGQGLEFLIYFQGNSAPDKSGLPSDRFSAERTGGSVSTLTIQRTQQEDSAVYLCASSLDDRGQNEQFFGPGTRLTVL.

This clonotype was counted at least ten times. The V gene is TRBV19, the J gene TRBJ1-2; a possible D gene is TRBD1 (5 bases). The germline V gene has CDR1 LNHDA and CDR2 SQIVND (reference sequence). The V end was cut by 2 bases, the J end by 3 bases, with 10 bases between. CDR3 length: 14 residues. The CDR3 is CASSIQGRDYGYTF. In DNA, the CDR3 is TGTGCCAGTAGTATACAGGGCAGGGACTATGGCTACACCTTC.

This clonotype was observed many times. V and J are TRBV7-3 and TRBJ1-2, with 12 bases that match TRBD1. The CDR3 runs 14 residues. Looked up from germline, CDR1 is SGHTA and CDR2 is FQGTGA. V shed 5 bases, J shed 7 bases, and the junction held 5 bases outside the gene matches. The CDR3 DNA follows: TGTGCCAGCAGCGCCGGGACAGGGGGCCCTGGCTACACCTTC. Protein product: CASSAGTGGPGYTF.

This clonotype was picked up many times. One end of the junction is discordant with germline, which a read error may explain. This chain joins TRBV6-1 and TRBJ2-1, with TRBD2 matching 9 bases. Germline-derived CDR1 and CDR2 are MNHNS and SASEGT. The CDR3 totals 15 residues. Here the CDR3 reads CASSHKTSGYTEQFF. Written as DNA, the CDR3 is TGTGCCAGCAGTCATAAGACTAGCGGATACACTGAGCAGTTCTTC.

The V gene is TRBV27, the J gene TRBJ1-1, with D uncertain. The length of the CDR3 is 13 residues. V gave up 0 bases and J gave up 5 bases, with 7 bases separating them. The germline V gene encodes CDR1 MNHEY and CDR2 SMNVEV (reference sequence). CDR3 DNA: TGTGCCAGCAGTTTATCCGTGAGTACTGAAGCTTTCTTT. Translation gives CASSLSVSTEAFF.

V gene TRBV6-4 combines with J gene TRBJ2-1; TRBD1 aligns across 9 bases. V lost 4 bases to trimming and J lost 3 bases; unmatched junction nucleotides: 4. The CDR3 extends over 15 amino acids. CDR1 and CDR2 (germline): MRHNA, SNTAGT. CDR3 coding DNA: TGTGCCAGCAGTGTAGAGACAGGGGGCTACAATGAGCAGTTCTTC. This codes for CASSVETGGYNEQFF.

This clonotype was counted at least ten times. V and J are TRBV12-3 or TRBV12-4 and TRBJ2-2; D gene uncertain. This CDR3 is 17 amino acids long. Trimming cost V 3 bases and J 2 bases, with 16 bases left between them. The CDR3 loop is CASSFESIYGNTGELFF. The DNA of the CDR3 is TGTGCCAGCAGTTTTGAGAGTATTTACGGAAACACCGGGGAGCTGTTTTTT.

CDR3 loop: CASSSDLQGRSGYGYTF. The DNA of the CDR3 is TGTGCCAGCAGCTCAGACCTACAGGGGAGGTCTGGCTATGGCTACACCTTC. The chain joins TRBV12-3 or TRBV12-4 to TRBJ1-2; 7 bases line up with TRBD1. The trim removed 6 bases at V and 4 bases at J, leaving 17 bases unmatched. The length of the CDR3 is 17 residues.

This clonotype was counted many times. The chain uses TRBV2 and TRBJ2-2, with D perhaps being TRBD1 or TRBD2 (6 bases each). The CDR3 length is 14 residues. Trimming took off 6 bases at V and 5 bases at J, with 13 bases between the two ends. Germline V lookup: CDR1 SNHLY, CDR2 FYNNEI. In nucleotides, the CDR3 is TGTGCCAGCAGGGGGGGCCCGGTGACCGGGGAGCTGTTTTTT. Translating it yields CASRGGPVTGELFF.